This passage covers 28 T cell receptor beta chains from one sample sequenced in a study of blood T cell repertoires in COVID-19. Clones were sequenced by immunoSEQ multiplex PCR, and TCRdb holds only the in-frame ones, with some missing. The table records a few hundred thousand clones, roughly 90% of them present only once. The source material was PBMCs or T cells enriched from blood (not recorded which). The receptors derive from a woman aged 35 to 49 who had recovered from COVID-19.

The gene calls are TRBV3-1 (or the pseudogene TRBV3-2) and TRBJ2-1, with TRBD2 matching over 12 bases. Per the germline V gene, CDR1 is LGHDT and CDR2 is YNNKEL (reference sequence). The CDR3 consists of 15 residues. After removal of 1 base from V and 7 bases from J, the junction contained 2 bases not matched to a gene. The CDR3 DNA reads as TGTGCCAGCAGCCAAGGGACTAGCGGGACGAATGAGCAGTTCTTC. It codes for CASSQGTSGTNEQFF.

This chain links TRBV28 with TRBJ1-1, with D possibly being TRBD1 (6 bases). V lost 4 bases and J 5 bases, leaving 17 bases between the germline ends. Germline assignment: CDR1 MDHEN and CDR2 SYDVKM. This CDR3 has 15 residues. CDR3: CASSSLTGLGTEAFF. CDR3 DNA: TGTGCCAGCAGTTCCTTGACAGGTCTGGGGACTGAAGCTTTCTTT.

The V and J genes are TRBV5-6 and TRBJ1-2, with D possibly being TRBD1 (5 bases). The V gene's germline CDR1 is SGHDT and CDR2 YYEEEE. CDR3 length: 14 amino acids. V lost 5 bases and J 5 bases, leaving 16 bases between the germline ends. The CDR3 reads CASRFIRDLYGYTF. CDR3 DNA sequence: TGTGCCAGCAGGTTTATCCGGGACTTGTATGGCTACACCTTC.

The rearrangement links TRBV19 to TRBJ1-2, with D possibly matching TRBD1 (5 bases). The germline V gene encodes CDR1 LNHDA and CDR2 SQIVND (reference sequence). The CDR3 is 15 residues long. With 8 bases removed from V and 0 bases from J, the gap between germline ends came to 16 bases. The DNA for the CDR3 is TGTGCCAGTTGGGCAGGGTACTTAGCTAACTATGGCTACACCTTC. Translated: CASWAGYLANYGYTF.

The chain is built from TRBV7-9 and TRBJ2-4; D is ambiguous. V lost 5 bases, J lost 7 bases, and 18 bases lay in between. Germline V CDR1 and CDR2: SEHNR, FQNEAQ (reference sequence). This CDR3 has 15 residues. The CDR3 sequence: CASSPPSIERNIQYF. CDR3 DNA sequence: TGTGCCAGCAGCCCACCTAGTATAGAGAGGAACATTCAGTACTTC.

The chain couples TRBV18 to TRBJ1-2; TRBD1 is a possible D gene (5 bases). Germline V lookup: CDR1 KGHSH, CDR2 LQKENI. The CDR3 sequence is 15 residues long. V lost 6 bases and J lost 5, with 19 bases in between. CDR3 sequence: CASSPETDSLYGYTF. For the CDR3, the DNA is TGTGCCAGCTCTCCTGAGACAGACAGCTTATATGGCTACACCTTC. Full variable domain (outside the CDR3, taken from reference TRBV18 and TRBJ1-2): NAGVMQNPRHLVRRRGQEARLRCSPMKGHSHVYWYRQLPEEGLKFMVYLQKENIIDESGMPKERFSAEFPKEGPSILRIQQVVRGDSAAYFCASSPETDSLYGYTFGSGTRLTVV.

Written as DNA, the CDR3 is TGTGCCAGTAGTTTGAAACAGGGGTTGGGAAATGAGCAGTTCTTC. It encodes CASSLKQGLGNEQFF. The chain recombines TRBV19 with TRBJ2-1, with 7 bases matching TRBD1. The length of the CDR3 is 15 residues. Germline-derived CDR1 and CDR2 are LNHDA and SQIVND (reference sequence). Trimming cost V 5 bases and J 7 bases; bases outside gene matches: 11.

DNA for the CDR3: TGTGCCAGCAGCGCGACAGGAATGAACACTGAAGCTTTCTTT. Translated, it gives CASSATGMNTEAFF. V gene TRBV7-2 combines with J gene TRBJ1-1; possible D gene TRBD1, 6 bases. Trimming took off 5 bases at V and 0 bases at J, with 10 bases between the two ends. CDR1 and CDR2 from the germline V gene are SGHTA and FQGNSA. The CDR3 consists of 14 residues.

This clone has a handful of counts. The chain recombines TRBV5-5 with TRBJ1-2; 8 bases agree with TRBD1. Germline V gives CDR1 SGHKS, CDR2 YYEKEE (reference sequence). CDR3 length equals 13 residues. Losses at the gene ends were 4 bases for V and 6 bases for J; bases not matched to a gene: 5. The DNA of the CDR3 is TGTGCCAGCAGCCTTGCGACAGGGGATGGCTACACCTTC. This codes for CASSLATGDGYTF.

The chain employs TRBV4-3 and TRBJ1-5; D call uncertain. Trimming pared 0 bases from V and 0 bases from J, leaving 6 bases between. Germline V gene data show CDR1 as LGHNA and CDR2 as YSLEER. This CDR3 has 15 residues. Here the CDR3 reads CASSQEHHSNQPQHF. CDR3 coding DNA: TGCGCCAGCAGCCAAGAACACCATAGCAATCAGCCCCAGCATTTT.

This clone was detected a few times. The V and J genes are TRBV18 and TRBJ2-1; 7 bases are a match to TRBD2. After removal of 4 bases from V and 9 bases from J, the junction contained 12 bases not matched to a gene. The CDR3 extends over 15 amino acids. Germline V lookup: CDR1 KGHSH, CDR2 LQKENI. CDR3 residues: CASSQSGKGGGEQFF. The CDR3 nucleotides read TGTGCCAGCTCACAGAGCGGGAAAGGTGGTGGTGAGCAGTTCTTC.

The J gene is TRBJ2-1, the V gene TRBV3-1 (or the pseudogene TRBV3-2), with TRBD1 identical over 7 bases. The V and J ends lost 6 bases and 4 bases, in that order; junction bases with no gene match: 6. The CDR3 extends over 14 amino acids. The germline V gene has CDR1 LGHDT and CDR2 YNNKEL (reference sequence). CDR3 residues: CASSRQGWYNEQFF. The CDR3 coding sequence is TGTGCCAGCAGTCGACAGGGATGGTACAATGAGCAGTTCTTC.

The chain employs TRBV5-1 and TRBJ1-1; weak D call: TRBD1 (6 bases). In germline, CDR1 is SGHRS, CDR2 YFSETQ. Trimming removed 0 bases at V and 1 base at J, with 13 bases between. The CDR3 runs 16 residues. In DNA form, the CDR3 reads TGCGCCAGCAGCTTGGAACAGGGATTTGGGAACACTGAAGCTTTCTTT. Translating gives CASSLEQGFGNTEAFF.

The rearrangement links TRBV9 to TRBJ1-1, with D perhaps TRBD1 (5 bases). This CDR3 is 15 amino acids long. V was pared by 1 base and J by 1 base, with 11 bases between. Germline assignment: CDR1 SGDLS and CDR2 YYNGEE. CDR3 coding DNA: TGTGCCAGCAGCGTAAAGGGCCAGGGGAACACTGAAGCTTTCTTT. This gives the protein CASSVKGQGNTEAFF.

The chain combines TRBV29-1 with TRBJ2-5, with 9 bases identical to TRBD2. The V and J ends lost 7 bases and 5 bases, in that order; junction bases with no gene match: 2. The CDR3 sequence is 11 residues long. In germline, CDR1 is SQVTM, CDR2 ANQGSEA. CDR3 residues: CSGTSEETQYF. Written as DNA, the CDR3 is TGCAGCGGGACTAGCGAGGAGACCCAGTACTTC.

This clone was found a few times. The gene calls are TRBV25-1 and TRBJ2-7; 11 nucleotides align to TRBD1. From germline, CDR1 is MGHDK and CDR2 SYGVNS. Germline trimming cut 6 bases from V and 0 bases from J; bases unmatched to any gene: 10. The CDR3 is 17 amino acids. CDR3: CASRKASGTGGSYEQYF. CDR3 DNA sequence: TGTGCCAGCAGGAAGGCCTCCGGGACAGGGGGCTCCTACGAGCAGTACTTC.

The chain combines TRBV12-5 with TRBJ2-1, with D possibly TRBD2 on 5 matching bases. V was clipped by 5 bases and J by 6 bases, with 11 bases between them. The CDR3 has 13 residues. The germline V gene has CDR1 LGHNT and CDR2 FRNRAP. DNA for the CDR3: TGTGCTAGTGGTCGGGGAGAGGTCAATGAGCAGTTCTTC. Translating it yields CASGRGEVNEQFF. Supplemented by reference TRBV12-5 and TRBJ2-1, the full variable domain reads DARVTQTPRHKVTEMGQEVTMRCQPILGHNTVFWYRQTMMQGLELLAYFRNRAPLDDSGMPKDRFSAEMPDATLATLKIQPSEPRDSAVYFCASGRGEVNEQFFGPGTRLTVL.

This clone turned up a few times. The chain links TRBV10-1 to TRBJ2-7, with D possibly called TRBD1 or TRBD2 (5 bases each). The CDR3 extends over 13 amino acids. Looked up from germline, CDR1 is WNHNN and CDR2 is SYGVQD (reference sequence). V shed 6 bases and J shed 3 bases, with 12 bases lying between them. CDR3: CASREGPDYEQYF. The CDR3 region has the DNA TGCGCCAGCAGAGAGGGGCCTGACTACGAGCAGTACTTC.

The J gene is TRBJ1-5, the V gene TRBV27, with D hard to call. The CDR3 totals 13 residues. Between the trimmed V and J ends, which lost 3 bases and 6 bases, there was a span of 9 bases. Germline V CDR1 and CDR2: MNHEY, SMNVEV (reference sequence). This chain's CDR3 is CASSFTGSQPQHF. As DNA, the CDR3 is TGTGCCAGCAGTTTTACTGGTAGTCAGCCCCAGCATTTT.

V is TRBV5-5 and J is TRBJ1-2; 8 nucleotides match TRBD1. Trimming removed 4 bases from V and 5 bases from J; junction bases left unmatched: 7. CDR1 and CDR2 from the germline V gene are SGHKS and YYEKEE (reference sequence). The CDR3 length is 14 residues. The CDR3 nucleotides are TGTGCCAGCAGCGAGACAGGGGTTTCGTATGGCTACACCTTC. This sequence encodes CASSETGVSYGYTF.

CDR3 in DNA: TGTGCCAGCAGCCGTAAGGTTCACAGGCTAGACACTGAAGCTTTCTTT. Its protein product is CASSRKVHRLDTEAFF. This chain connects TRBV11-3 to TRBJ1-1; weak D call: TRBD1 (5 bases). V was shortened by 5 bases and J by 3 bases, with 19 bases between the two germline ends. The CDR3 consists of 16 residues. Germline assignment: CDR1 SGHNT and CDR2 YENEEA.

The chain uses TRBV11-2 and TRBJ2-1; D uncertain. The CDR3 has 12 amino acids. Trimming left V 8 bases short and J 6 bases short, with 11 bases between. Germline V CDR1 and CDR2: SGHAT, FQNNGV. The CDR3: CASDPGFNEQFF. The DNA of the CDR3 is TGTGCCAGCGATCCAGGTTTCAATGAGCAGTTCTTC.

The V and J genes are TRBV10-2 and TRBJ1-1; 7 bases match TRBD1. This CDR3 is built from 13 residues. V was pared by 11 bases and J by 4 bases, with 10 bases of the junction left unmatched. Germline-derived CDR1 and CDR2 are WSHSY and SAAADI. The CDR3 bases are TGCGCCGGGAACAGGGGAATGGGCACTGAAGCTTTCTTT. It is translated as CAGNRGMGTEAFF.

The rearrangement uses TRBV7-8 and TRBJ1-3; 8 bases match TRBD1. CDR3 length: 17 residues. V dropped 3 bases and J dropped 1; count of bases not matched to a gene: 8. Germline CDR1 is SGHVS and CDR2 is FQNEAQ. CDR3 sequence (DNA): TGTGCCAGCAGCTTCGGACAGGGCCCTATTTCTGGAAACACCATATATTTT. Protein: CASSFGQGPISGNTIYF.

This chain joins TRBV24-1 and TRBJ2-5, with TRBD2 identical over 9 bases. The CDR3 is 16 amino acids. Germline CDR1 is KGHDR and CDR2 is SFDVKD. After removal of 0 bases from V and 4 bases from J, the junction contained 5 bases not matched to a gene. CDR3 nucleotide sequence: TGTGCCACCAGTGATTTGACCAGCGGGAGGATAGAGACCCAGTACTTC. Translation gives CATSDLTSGRIETQYF.

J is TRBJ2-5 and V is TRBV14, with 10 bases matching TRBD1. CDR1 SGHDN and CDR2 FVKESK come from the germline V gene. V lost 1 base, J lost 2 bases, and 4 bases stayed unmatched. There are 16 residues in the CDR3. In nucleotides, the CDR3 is TGTGCCAGCAGCCAAGGCCCGGGACAGGGGCAAGAGACCCAGTACTTC. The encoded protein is CASSQGPGQGQETQYF.

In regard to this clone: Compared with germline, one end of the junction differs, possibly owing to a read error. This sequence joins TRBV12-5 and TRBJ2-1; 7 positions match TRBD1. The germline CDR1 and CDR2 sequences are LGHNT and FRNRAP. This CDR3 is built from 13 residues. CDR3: CASGLGTGTVAIF. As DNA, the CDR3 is TGTGCTAGTGGTTTGGGAACCGGGACAGTAGCGATCTTC.

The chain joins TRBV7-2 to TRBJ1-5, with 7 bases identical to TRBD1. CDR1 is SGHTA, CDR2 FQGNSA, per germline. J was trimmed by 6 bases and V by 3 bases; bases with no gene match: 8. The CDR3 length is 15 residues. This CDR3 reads CASSLYWAGGQPQHF. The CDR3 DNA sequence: TGTGCCAGCAGCTTGTATTGGGCAGGGGGTCAGCCCCAGCATTTT.